Listed here are 18 T cell receptor beta chains from one sample, sequenced in a study of cytomegalovirus exposure and HLA in healthy donors (dated by TCRdb to about 2017). Libraries were made using the immunoSEQ multiplex PCR assay. A mixture of 60 forward primers for TCR Vbeta segments and 13 reverse primers for TCR Jbeta segments was used in the multiplex PCR. Held by TCRdb, this immuneACCESS table contains in-frame sequences only and omits some clones. Under half of the omission traces to an unresolved V gene where checked; the cause of the rest is unknown. Present in this sample are 250,000 to 350,000 clones, about four fifths of which were seen just once. The ten largest clones add up to less than 0.4% of the sample. Input material: PBMCs. The receptor source for this set is a girl aged 2 to 9 in good health and CMV-seronegative.

The chain employs TRBV27 and TRBJ2-4; tentatively, D is TRBD2 (5 bases). Germline loops: CDR1 MNHEY, CDR2 SMNVEV (reference sequence). CDR3 size: 13 residues. V lost 3 bases to trimming and J lost 9 bases, with 12 bases between them. The CDR3 loop is CASSFREEGIQYF. The CDR3 coding sequence is TGTGCCAGCAGTTTCCGGGAAGAGGGCATTCAGTACTTC.

V is TRBV4-1 and J is TRBJ1-2, with D perhaps TRBD1 (5 bases). The ends were cut back, 1 base at V and 4 bases at J, with 10 bases in the middle. The CDR3 runs 14 residues. The germline V gene encodes CDR1 MGHRA and CDR2 YSYEKL. The DNA for the CDR3 is TGCGCCAGCAGCCAAGCCGAAAGGGGCTATGGCTACACCTTC. This gives the protein CASSQAERGYGYTF.

J is TRBJ2-1 and V is TRBV7-9; TRBD1 matches at 10 bases. This CDR3 has 15 residues. The junction had 5 bases not matched to a gene; V was cut back by 3 bases and J by 6 bases. Per germline, CDR1 SEHNR and CDR2 FQNEAQ (reference sequence). CDR3 protein: CASSFGTGAGNEQFF. CDR3 coding DNA: TGTGCCAGCAGCTTCGGGACAGGGGCGGGCAATGAGCAGTTCTTC.

CDR3 nucleotides: TGTGCCACCAGCAGGAAGGGGCAGGGTCAGCCCCAGCATTTT. This codes for CATSRKGQGQPQHF. This sequence joins TRBV15 and TRBJ1-5; tentative D call: TRBD1 (5 bases). V gave up 3 bases and J gave up 6 bases, with 12 bases separating them. The CDR3 has 14 amino acids. Germline V gives CDR1 LNHNV, CDR2 YYDKDF (reference sequence). The full variable domain, with the rest looked up from reference TRBV15 and TRBJ1-5, is DAMVIQNPRYQVTQFGKPVTLSCSQTLNHNVMYWYQQKSSQAPKLLFHYYDKDFNNEADTPDNFQSRRPNTSFCFLDIRSPGLGDTAMYLCATSRKGQGQPQHFGDGTRLSIL.

This sequence joins TRBV6-6 and TRBJ2-5, with D possibly being TRBD2 (5 bases). This CDR3 region has 13 residues. The ends were cut back, 2 bases at V and 11 bases at J, with 15 bases in the middle. Germline lookup yields CDR1 MNHNY and CDR2 SVGAGI (reference sequence). DNA of the CDR3: TGTGCCAGCAGTTACCCTATTCTTGGGGAGCAGTACTTC. Its translation: CASSYPILGEQYF.

V is TRBV11-2 and J is TRBJ2-3, with 7 positions matching TRBD2. Germline lookup yields CDR1 SGHAT and CDR2 FQNNGV. Unmatched junction bases numbered 13, after V lost 8 bases and J lost 2 bases. The CDR3 is made up of 16 amino acids. The CDR3 spells CASRPREGHPTDTQYF. In nucleotides, the CDR3 is TGTGCCAGCCGCCCTAGGGAGGGGCACCCCACAGATACGCAGTATTTT.

The J gene is TRBJ1-1, the V gene TRBV29-1; D possibly corresponds to TRBD1 (6 bases). V was trimmed by 6 bases and J by 4 bases, leaving 15 bases between them. The CDR3 has 13 residues. The germline V gene encodes CDR1 SQVTM and CDR2 ANQGSEA. The CDR3 here is CSVAPGTSTEAFF. The CDR3 DNA sequence: TGCAGCGTCGCACCCGGGACATCCACTGAAGCTTTCTTT.

The chain couples TRBV7-6 to TRBJ1-3; 8 bases fit TRBD1. Germline V gene data show CDR1 as SGHVS and CDR2 as FNYEAQ. The CDR3 runs 16 residues. Trimming cost V 4 bases and J 2 bases; bases outside gene matches: 7. The CDR3 spells CASSSRWTGTGNTIYF. DNA for the CDR3: TGTGCCAGCAGCTCCAGATGGACAGGGACTGGAAACACCATATATTTT.

This clone was seen a handful of times. The V gene is TRBV7-2, the J gene TRBJ2-7, with TRBD2 as a possible D gene (6 bases). Per the germline V gene, CDR1 is SGHTA and CDR2 is FQGNSA. V gave up 0 bases and J gave up 1 base, with 7 bases separating them. The CDR3 loop spans 14 amino acids. The DNA for the CDR3 is TGTGCCAGCAGCTTAGCGGGAGGTTCCTACGAGCAGTACTTC. Its protein product is CASSLAGGSYEQYF.

The chain joins TRBV27 to TRBJ1-2; D gene ambiguous. Trimming took 0 bases from V and 2 from J, leaving 7 bases between them. This CDR3 has 14 residues. Germline CDR1 MNHEY, CDR2 SMNVEV (reference sequence). CDR3: CASSLSPENYGYTF. Here the CDR3 DNA reads TGTGCCAGCAGTTTATCTCCAGAAAACTATGGCTACACCTTC.

V is TRBV6-5 and J is TRBJ2-3; maybe TRBD2 (5 bases). The germline CDR1 and CDR2 sequences are MNHEY and SVGAGI. V was cut by 2 bases and J by 7 bases, with 10 bases left in between. The CDR3 covers 13 residues. The CDR3 loop is CASSYRRENTQYF. The CDR3 DNA sequence: TGTGCCAGCAGTTACCGACGGGAAAATACGCAGTATTTT.

This clone was seen a few times. The sample contains more than one DNA sequence encoding this CDR3. The chain is built from TRBV2 and TRBJ1-1; a weak D match, TRBD1 (6 bases). CDR3 size: 13 residues. The germline V and J ends were trimmed by 4 bases and 1 base, with 7 bases remaining between them. The germline CDR1 and CDR2 sequences are SNHLY and FYNNEI. CDR3 coding DNA: TGTGCCAGCAGTGCGACAGGGAACACTGAAGCTTTCTTT. This codes for CASSATGNTEAFF. Full variable domain (remainder filled in from reference TRBV2 and TRBJ1-1): EPEVTQTPSHQVTQMGQEVILRCVPISNHLYFYWYRQILGQKVEFLVSFYNNEISEKSEIFDDQFSVERPDGSNFTLKIRSTKLEDSAMYFCASSATGNTEAFFGQGTRLTVV.

This clone was detected a few times. The chain uses TRBV7-3 and TRBJ2-4, with 8 bases that match TRBD2. The CDR3 length is 14 residues. Germline-derived CDR1 and CDR2 are SGHTA and FQGTGA. Germline trimming cut 4 bases from V and 5 bases from J; bases unmatched to any gene: 4. CDR3 bases: TGTGCCAGCAGCTCGGGAGGGCGCGAAAACATTCAGTACTTC. Translating gives CASSSGGRENIQYF.

V is TRBV13 and J is TRBJ1-5, with D unclear. The V gene's germline CDR1 is PRHDT and CDR2 FYEKMQ (reference sequence). V was cut by 0 bases and J by 0 bases, with 6 bases left in between. This CDR3 has 15 residues. CDR3 DNA: TGTGCCAGCAGCTTAGGCCCGTATAGCAATCAGCCCCAGCATTTT. Translation gives CASSLGPYSNQPQHF.

J is TRBJ1-2 and V is TRBV30, with D hard to call. Germline V gives CDR1 GTSNPN, CDR2 SVGIG (reference sequence). The germline V and J ends were trimmed by 0 bases and 5 bases, with 10 bases remaining between them. The CDR3 spans 13 residues. CDR3 protein: CAWSVPSEYGYTF. DNA for the CDR3: TGTGCCTGGAGTGTACCAAGCGAGTATGGCTACACCTTC.

V usage is TRBV5-1 and J usage is TRBJ2-2; 15 positions agree with TRBD2. This CDR3 spans 19 amino acids. V shed 3 bases and J 2 bases; nucleotides not matched to a gene: 8. The germline V gene has CDR1 SGHRS and CDR2 YFSETQ. The chain's CDR3 is CASSYKGLAGGPNTGELFF. CDR3 in DNA: TGCGCCAGCAGCTATAAGGGACTAGCGGGAGGCCCAAACACCGGGGAGCTGTTTTTT.

This clone was recorded a few times. V and J are TRBV7-8 and TRBJ1-5, with D possibly TRBD1 on 6 matching bases. The CDR3 has 15 residues. CDR1 and CDR2 from the germline V gene are SGHVS and FQNEAQ. Trimming removed 10 bases at V and 0 bases at J, with 16 bases between. In DNA, the CDR3 is TGTGCCACCGTCCGGACAGAACATAGCAATCAGCCCCAGCATTTT. This encodes CATVRTEHSNQPQHF.

The CDR3 sequence: CASSLAGRGAKNIQYF. The DNA of the CDR3 is TGTGCCAGCAGCTTAGCGGGGAGGGGGGCCAAAAACATTCAGTACTTC. This chain joins TRBV7-2 and TRBJ2-4, with D maybe TRBD2 (7 bases). With 0 bases removed from V and 1 base from J, the gap between germline ends came to 10 bases. Germline V gene sequence: CDR1 SGHTA, CDR2 FQGNSA. The CDR3 consists of 16 residues.